One and the same sample provided the 5 T cell receptor beta chains below, sequenced in a study of post-analysis software for immune sequencing data (dated by TCRdb to the mid-2010s). The research as a whole found: A handful of TRBV segments, including TRBV5-6, TRBV5-1 and TRBV20-1, were significantly more frequent in patients than controls.

No antigens are known for them. Libraries were made using PCR. The sequencer was an Illumina HiSeq 2500. To reduce PCR and sequencing biases, unique molecular identifiers were built into the TCR beta cDNA libraries. In TCRdb, the public reads were trimmed at Q25 with fastp and aligned with MiXCR, with productive beta chains retained. Entries that share a CDR3 protein sequence are merged under the most common genes and DNA. Counted in this sample were more than 450,000 distinct CDR3 sequences; 44% of them appeared once. Of the sample, 1.5% to 2% is held by the ten largest clones. Sequencing was performed on blood. The receptors shown here come from a girl aged 10-17 years with multiple sclerosis.

CDR3 sequence reads: CASSFSGRGDLETQYF. The CDR3 coding sequence is TGTGCCAGCAGCTTTAGCGGGAGGGGGGATCTGGAGACCCAGTACTTC. This chain links TRBV7-2 with TRBJ2-5, with 11 bases identical to TRBD2. The CDR3 length is 16 residues. Trimming removed 3 bases from V and 5 bases from J; junction bases left unmatched: 8. The germline V gene has CDR1 SGHTA and CDR2 FQGNSA.

This clonotype was detected only once. The V call is TRBV5-1, the J call TRBJ2-5, with 8 positions matching TRBD2. Germline V gene lookup returns CDR1 SGHRS and CDR2 YFSETQ. The junction had 11 bases not matched to a gene; V was cut back by 4 bases and J by 0 bases. There are 17 residues in the CDR3. The CDR3 here is CASSPGTGGGYQETQYF. The CDR3 nucleotides are TGCGCCAGCAGCCCCGGGACTGGCGGGGGGTACCAAGAGACCCAGTACTTC.

This clonotype occurred once. As DNA, the CDR3 is TGCGCCAGCAGCCATTCCAAGGGTAATCGGGCCTCCGAGCAGTACTTC. It codes for CASSHSKGNRASEQYF. J is TRBJ2-7 and V is TRBV4-1, with D unresolved. CDR1 is MGHRA, CDR2 YSYEKL, per germline. CDR3 length equals 16 residues. V was shortened by 3 bases and J by 6 bases, with 21 bases between the two germline ends.

This clonotype was seen once. The V and J genes are TRBV15 and TRBJ1-4; 8 bases align to TRBD1. Trimming cost V 5 bases and J 5 bases; bases outside gene matches: 10. This CDR3 region has 16 residues. Germline assignment: CDR1 LNHNV and CDR2 YYDKDF (reference sequence). Here the CDR3 reads CATSPQPGQDNEKLFF. Here the CDR3 DNA reads TGTGCCACCAGCCCCCAACCGGGACAGGACAATGAAAAACTGTTTTTT. Filled out from reference TRBV15 and TRBJ1-4, the complete variable domain reads DAMVIQNPRYQVTQFGKPVTLSCSQTLNHNVMYWYQQKSSQAPKLLFHYYDKDFNNEADTPDNFQSRRPNTSFCFLDIRSPGLGDTAMYLCATSPQPGQDNEKLFFGSGTQLSVL.

The chain joins TRBV20-1 to TRBJ2-5, with a weak D call TRBD1 (5 bases). This CDR3 region has 16 residues. V lost 0 bases to trimming and J lost 4 bases, with 18 bases between them. Germline CDR1 DFQATT, CDR2 SNEGSKA (reference sequence). CDR3 in DNA: TGCAGTGCTAGAGATAGTTGGACAAGCACTGGAGAGACCCAGTACTTC. Translated, it gives CSARDSWTSTGETQYF.